This T cell receptor (beta chain) comes out of a study of T-cell memory formation after mild COVID-19. The wider study: Clustering of TCRs was largely donor specific.

Using constant-segment primers, 5'RACE produced TCR alpha and TCR beta cDNA libraries carrying sample barcodes and UMIs. TCRdb independently ran MiXCR on the 5' RACE reads; one entry per CDR3 protein. Here the sample spans some 440,000 distinct CDR3 sequences, more than 20% being singletons. The trim removed 3 bases at V and 4 bases at J, leaving 10 bases unmatched. This CDR3 contains 17 residues. From germline, CDR1 is SGHDT and CDR2 YYEEEE. Study conclusions and caveats: Confirmation of SARS-CoV-2 specificity was lacking for second-wave clones peaking day 37. Later expanders leaned CD4+, whereas day 15 to 85 contracting clones were balanced CD4/CD8.

Concerning this clonotype: Its antigen is still unknown.

The clonotype was recovered from an adult woman who had mild COVID-19 (a few samples of this study predate the infection). Cell type and time point are not known. This chain connects TRBV5-6 to TRBJ2-1, with 10 bases identical to TRBD1. The sequenced material came from PBMCs or a T cell subset sorted from them (not recorded which). The CDR3 bases are TGTGCCAGCAGCTGGGGGGGACAGGGGCGACCTTACAATGAGCAGTTCTTC. This codes for CASSWGGQGRPYNEQFF.